The clone carrying this T cell receptor beta chain was observed a handful of times. Its antigen is not identified. This specimen belongs to a study of T cell responses to AZD1222 COVID-19 vaccine. The data were produced by immunoSEQ multiplex PCR, yet TCRdb's version contains in-frame clones alone and is incomplete. There are about 130,000 clones in the sample; 80% to 90% occur only once, and 7.5% to 8.5% lies in the top ten. V shed 3 bases, J shed 6 bases, and the junction held 10 bases outside the gene matches. Germline CDR1 MGHRA, CDR2 YSYEKL. This CDR3 is 15 amino acids long. Whole-study results and caveats: Unmutated variant regions are reportedly targeted by nearly half of spike-specific TCRs. Possibly, clonal diversity was underestimated; donors were largely white British and included more females. No day 14 peak samples; only post-peak repertoires were characterized. Regions 160-218 and 743-854 dominated among vaccine-associated CD4 TCRs spanning spike.

The chain links TRBV4-1 to TRBJ1-1; 7 bases are shared with TRBD1. The input for sequencing was peripheral blood, taken on day 0 of AZD1222 vaccination. This receptor was identified in an adult in good health. The CDR3 coding sequence is TGCGCCAGCAGCCATCCACAACAGGGGTTCCCTGAAGCTTTCTTT. Its translation is CASSHPQQGFPEAFF.